This is a list of T cell receptor beta chains from one sample in a study of blood T cell repertoires in COVID-19. Assay used: immunoSEQ multiplex PCR; TCRdb lists only in-frame clones, some missing. The sample lists roughly 49,000 clones, over 90% occurring once. The sequenced sample consisted of peripheral blood. The receptors were gathered from a woman older than 75 with acute or convalescent COVID-19. Each CDR3 is given with its conserved first and last residue. A D gene is named only where the DNA matches it firmly. Clone size appears in some rows only: once, few, many, or a class for an expanded clone.

V,J,size,D,DNA,CDR3
TRBV7-2,TRBJ2-1,NA,TRBD2,TGTGCCAGCAGCTTGGATAGGACTAGACATGAGCAGTTCTTC,CASSLDRTRHEQFF
TRBV6-6,TRBJ1-2,NA,TRBD1,TGTGCCAGCTACACAGGGACAGCGCAATATGGCTACACCTTC,CASYTGTAQYGYTF
TRBV27,TRBJ2-2,NA,NA,TGTGCCAGCTCTACAGGGAACACCGGGGAGCTGTTTTTT,CASSTGNTGELFF
TRBV11-3,TRBJ2-5,NA,NA,TGTGCCAGCAGCTTTAGGACAGACCAAGAGACCCAGTACTTC,CASSFRTDQETQYF
TRBV7-6,TRBJ2-5,NA,TRBD2,TGTGCCAGCAGCTCGAGAGCGGGAGCCTTCCAGGAGACCCAGTACTTC,CASSSRAGAFQETQYF
TRBV9,TRBJ2-3,NA,TRBD1,TGTGCCAGCAGCGTAGCAGGGGGCTCAGATACGCAGTATTTT,CASSVAGGSDTQYF
TRBV18,TRBJ1-5,NA,NA,TGTGCCAGCTCATGGGGCGGCAATCAGCCCCAGCATTTT,CASSWGGNQPQHF
TRBV7-2,TRBJ2-7,NA,NA,TGTGCCAGCAGCAGTAACTACCTCTCCTACGAGCAGTACTTC,CASSSNYLSYEQYF
TRBV9,TRBJ1-1,NA,NA,TGTGCCAGCAGCGTAGGACCGGGGAATGAAGCTTTCTTT,CASSVGPGNEAFF
TRBV2,TRBJ1-2,NA,NA,TGTGCCAGCACCCAAGGGAGGGGCTACAACTATGGCTACACCTTC,CASTQGRGYNYGYTF
TRBV11-2,TRBJ2-7,NA,TRBD1,TGTGCCAGCAGCTTACCCCGGACAGGGGGCCGGTACGAGCAGTACTTC,CASSLPRTGGRYEQYF
TRBV5-4,TRBJ2-5,NA,NA,TGTGCCAGCAGCTTCGGAGGAGGGCAGTCTTGGGAGACCCAGTACTTC,CASSFGGGQSWETQYF
TRBV7-8,TRBJ2-2,few,TRBD2,TGTGCCAGCAGCGGGGGACTAGCGGCCGGGGAGCTGTTTTTT,CASSGGLAAGELFF
TRBV10-3,TRBJ1-1,NA,NA,TGTGCCATCAGTGAGCAAAGGCAGCCGCTAGAGGCTTTCTTT,CAISEQRQPLEAFF
TRBV6-5,TRBJ2-7,NA,TRBD1,TGTGCCAGCAGTTACTCCGGGACAGGAGGATACGAGCAGTACTTC,CASSYSGTGGYEQYF
TRBV2,TRBJ1-1,NA,NA,TGTGCTAGCAGACAACCGAACACTGAAGCTTTCTTT,CASRQPNTEAFF
TRBV9,TRBJ2-1,NA,TRBD2,TGTGCCAGCAGCGTAGGATTGAGTGGGGTAGCGGGAGGATACAATGAGCAGTTCTTC,CASSVGLSGVAGGYNEQFF
TRBV9,TRBJ2-5,NA,NA,TGTGCCAGCAGCTCCAGCAACTCAGGGGAGACCCAGTACTTC,CASSSSNSGETQYF
TRBV18,TRBJ1-1,NA,NA,TGTGCCAGCTCCTATAACGAGGGGAACACTGAAGCTTTCTTT,CASSYNEGNTEAFF
TRBV11-1,TRBJ2-5,NA,TRBD2,TGTGCCAGCAGCTTTAGCGGGAGACGAGAGACCCAGTACTTC,CASSFSGRRETQYF
TRBV5-1,TRBJ2-3,NA,TRBD2,TGCGCCAGTGGCCCTCGACCGGGACTAGCGGGAATTGATACGCAGTATTTT,CASGPRPGLAGIDTQYF
TRBV5-1,TRBJ2-2,once,TRBD1,TGCGCCAGCAGCCTAAAGGGACAGACGTTCGCGAACACCGGGGAGCTGTTTTTT,CASSLKGQTFANTGELFF
TRBV6-6,TRBJ1-6,NA,NA,TGTGCCAGCAGACAATCGACCGGGATCAATTCACCCCTCCACTTT,CASRQSTGINSPLHF
TRBV11-3,TRBJ2-3,NA,NA,TGTGCCAGCAGCTTCCAAGGAGGGTACACAGATACGCAGTATTTT,CASSFQGGYTDTQYF
TRBV11-3,TRBJ2-1,NA,TRBD1,TGTGCCAGCAGCCGGCCGGGACAGACCTTCAATGAGCAGTTCTTC,CASSRPGQTFNEQFF
TRBV19,TRBJ1-5,NA,NA,TGTGCCAGTAGTCCGAACTGGGCGGGCGATAGCAATCAGCCCCAGCATTTT,CASSPNWAGDSNQPQHF
TRBV7-6,TRBJ2-7,NA,TRBD1,TGTGCCAGCAGCGCCTATGACAGGGCCTACGAGCAGTACTTC,CASSAYDRAYEQYF
TRBV5-1,TRBJ2-5,NA,NA,TGCGCCAGCAGCTTGGTTGGCGGGGAAGAGACCCAGTACTTC,CASSLVGGEETQYF
TRBV19,TRBJ2-2,NA,NA,TGTGCCAGTAGTATCAGCGTAGCCAACACCGGGGAGCTGTTTTTT,CASSISVANTGELFF
TRBV5-1,TRBJ1-5,NA,NA,TGCGCCAGCAGGGAGGGCACACAGGACAATCAGCCCCAGCATTTT,CASREGTQDNQPQHF
TRBV7-9,TRBJ2-1,NA,TRBD1,TGTGCCAGCAGCTTCCGACAGGGGGCTCTCAATGAGCAGTTCTTC,CASSFRQGALNEQFF
TRBV24-1,TRBJ1-5,NA,NA,TGTGCCACCAGTGAACCTGGCCAGCCCCAGCATTTT,CATSEPGQPQHF
TRBV27,TRBJ2-7,NA,NA,TGTGCCAGCAGTTTATCGCGCTATGACGAGCAGTACTTC,CASSLSRYDEQYF
TRBV25-1,TRBJ2-5,NA,NA,TGTGCCAGCAGTGCCGGGGAGACCCAGTACTTC,CASSAGETQYF
TRBV5-1,TRBJ2-1,NA,NA,TGCGCCAGCAAGATTGACTGGAATGAGCAGTTCTTC,CASKIDWNEQFF
TRBV5-8,TRBJ2-7,NA,TRBD1,TGTGCCAGCAGCCGACAGGGTAACTACGAGCAGTACTTC,CASSRQGNYEQYF
TRBV6-1,TRBJ2-3,once,NA,TGTGCCAGCAGTGCCCAGAGTGCGGGGTACACAGATACGCAGTATTTT,CASSAQSAGYTDTQYF
TRBV18,TRBJ2-3,NA,NA,TGTGCCAGCTCACCTAGACAGGAGACGCAGTATTTT,CASSPRQETQYF
TRBV10-2,TRBJ1-1,NA,TRBD1,TGCGCCAGCAGTATACCCGGGACAGGGGGACGGGCTTTCTTT,CASSIPGTGGRAFF
TRBV30,TRBJ1-4,NA,NA,TGTGCCTGGAGCATAGGCGGCGGCGGGAATGAAAAACTGTTTTTT,CAWSIGGGGNEKLFF
TRBV2,TRBJ1-1,NA,NA,TGTGCCAGCAGGACAGTTATGAACACTGAAGCTTTCTTT,CASRTVMNTEAFF
TRBV19,TRBJ1-2,few,NA,TGTGCCAGTAAGCCCGCCGGGGGAGGCTACACCTTC,CASKPAGGGYTF
TRBV27,TRBJ2-7,NA,TRBD1,TGTGCCAGCAGGCCACCGGGACAGCTCTACGAGCAGTACTTC,CASRPPGQLYEQYF
TRBV6-5,TRBJ1-2,few,NA,TGTGCCAGCAGCCCAGGGCAGGGCGGCTACACCTTC,CASSPGQGGYTF
TRBV11-2,TRBJ2-1,medium-sized,NA,TGTGCCAGCAGCTCGTGGGTAGCGGATGAGCAGTTCTTC,CASSSWVADEQFF
TRBV5-8,TRBJ2-7,NA,NA,TGTGCCAGTGAGAGGGTCGAGCAGTACTTC,CASERVEQYF
TRBV2,TRBJ2-7,NA,TRBD1,TGTGCCAGCAGCCGAAGACAGGGGGCGAGTGAGCAGTACTTC,CASSRRQGASEQYF
TRBV11-3,TRBJ2-1,NA,NA,TGTGCCAGCAGCCCCCGACAGGAGCAGGACAATGAGCAGTTCTTC,CASSPRQEQDNEQFF
TRBV2,TRBJ2-7,NA,TRBD2,TGTGCCAGCAGTGAAGGGACTAGCGGGAGTGGGCAGTACTTC,CASSEGTSGSGQYF
TRBV9,TRBJ2-1,NA,TRBD2,TGTGCCAGCAGCGCGACTAGCGGGAGCTCCTACAATGAGCAGTTCTTC,CASSATSGSSYNEQFF
TRBV6-5,TRBJ1-1,NA,NA,TGTGCCAGCAGTTCAACAGTGAACACTGAAGCTTTCTTT,CASSSTVNTEAFF
TRBV28,TRBJ1-1,NA,NA,TGTGCCAGCAGTCCCTGGCAGGGGCAAGAGACCACTGAAGCTTTCTTT,CASSPWQGQETTEAFF
TRBV2,TRBJ2-1,NA,TRBD2,TGTGCCAGCATGAGGGGACTAGAAATCTACAATGAGCAGTTCTTC,CASMRGLEIYNEQFF